This passage covers 10 T cell receptor beta chains from one sample sequenced in a study of shared clonotypes between healthy human individuals (dated by TCRdb to the early 2020s). The protocol used for the library was the immunoSEQ multiplex PCR assay. In its TCRdb copy, this immuneACCESS table keeps in-frame sequences only and misses some clones. Where compared with another copy, unresolved V genes explain less than half of these, and the others have no known cause. This sample comprises some 510,000 clones, roughly 78% of them detected only once. The top ten clones comprise approximately 12% of the sample. The sequenced sample was PBMCs. The receptor source for this set is a woman in her thirties or forties in good health. Some clones in this sample may be carry-over from other donors' samples.

CDR3 DNA sequence: TGTGCCAGCAGCTCGGGACTAGCGGCCTACGAGCAGTACTTC. It specifies CASSSGLAAYEQYF. The rearrangement links TRBV5-4 to TRBJ2-7; 11 nucleotides line up with TRBD2. The germline CDR1 and CDR2 sequences are SGHNT and YYREEE (reference sequence). This CDR3 contains 14 residues. The junction had 1 base not matched to a gene; V was cut back by 3 bases and J by 2 bases.

The CDR3 DNA reads TGTGCCAGCAGTCCCCCCCCGGGAGGGCAGGAGCAGTACTTC. Translating it yields CASSPPPGGQEQYF. The genes are TRBV28 and TRBJ2-7, with 8 bases lining up with TRBD2. The CDR3 is 14 residues long. The ends lost 5 bases at V and 7 bases at J; junction bases unmatched: 10. Germline values: CDR1 MDHEN, CDR2 SYDVKM.

The chain recombines TRBV13 with TRBJ1-2; TRBD1 matches 8 bases. J was trimmed by 8 bases and V by 5 bases; bases with no gene match: 4. The germline gives CDR1 PRHDT, CDR2 FYEKMQ (reference sequence). The CDR3 contains 12 residues. This CDR3 reads CASSLDRVGYTF. In nucleotides, the CDR3 is TGTGCCAGCAGCCTGGACAGGGTCGGCTACACCTTC.

The rearrangement uses TRBV7-9 and TRBJ1-5; weak D call: TRBD1 (5 bases). CDR1 is SEHNR, CDR2 FQNEAQ, per germline (reference sequence). The CDR3 covers 14 residues. With 4 bases removed from V and 3 bases from J, the gap between germline ends came to 10 bases. CDR3 protein: CASSSGPFNQPQHF. DNA for the CDR3: TGTGCCAGCAGCTCGGGACCGTTCAATCAGCCCCAGCATTTT.

CDR3 DNA: TGTGCCAGCAGCCCCGGGACAGGCGGCGAGCAGTACTTC. It specifies CASSPGTGGEQYF. The chain uses TRBV5-5 and TRBJ2-7; 8 bases fit TRBD1. Germline values: CDR1 SGHKS, CDR2 YYEKEE (reference sequence). J gave up 6 bases and V 4 bases, and 6 bases lay outside the gene matches. This CDR3 contains 13 residues.

This rearrangement joins TRBV7-2 to TRBJ1-5; TRBD1 agrees at 8 bases. The ends lost 5 bases at V and 0 bases at J; junction bases unmatched: 6. The V gene's germline CDR1 is SGHTA and CDR2 FQGNSA. The CDR3 covers 16 residues. CDR3 sequence: CASSAQGAYSNQPQHF. CDR3 nucleotides: TGTGCCAGCAGCGCTCAGGGGGCCTATAGCAATCAGCCCCAGCATTTT. The variable domain in full, with the rest retrieved from reference TRBV7-2 and TRBJ1-5, is GAGVSQSPSNKVTEKGKDVELRCDPISGHTALYWYRQSLGQGLEFLIYFQGNSAPDKSGLPSDRFSAERTGGSVSTLTIQRTQQEDSAVYLCASSAQGAYSNQPQHFGDGTRLSIL.

The rearrangement uses TRBV6-1 and TRBJ2-3; D may be TRBD2 (6 bases). This CDR3 has 16 amino acids. Germline V gene data show CDR1 as MNHNS and CDR2 as SASEGT. Trimming cost V 4 bases and J 6 bases, with 20 bases left between them. This CDR3 is CASSVEGPTYSDTQYF. CDR3 in DNA: TGTGCCAGCAGTGTGGAGGGACCAACCTATTCGGATACGCAGTATTTT.

About this clone: The sample holds other DNA sequences that translate to the same CDR3. The V and J genes are TRBV5-1 and TRBJ2-7; D call uncertain. The CDR3 is 13 residues long. CDR1 SGHRS and CDR2 YFSETQ come from the germline V gene. Trimming shortened V by 5 bases and J by 3 bases, and 12 bases separated the two germline ends. CDR3 nucleotide sequence: TGCGCCAGCAGTCGCGATAGAAGCTACGAGCAGTACTTC. It yields the protein CASSRDRSYEQYF.

The chain recombines TRBV28 with TRBJ2-7; D is perhaps TRBD2 (6 bases). Germline V CDR1 and CDR2: MDHEN, SYDVKM. V gave up 6 bases and J gave up 5 bases, with 20 bases separating them. This CDR3 is built from 15 residues. In nucleotides, the CDR3 is TGTGCCAGCAGGGCCAATGGAGGGGCAAGCCACGAGCAGTACTTC. Translated: CASRANGGASHEQYF.

This clone was seen ten or more times. The chain joins TRBV10-2 to TRBJ2-5; no reliable D call. This CDR3 has 14 amino acids. Germline loops: CDR1 WSHSY, CDR2 SAAADI. V lost 3 bases to trimming and J lost 7 bases, with 15 bases between them. CDR3: CASSDNRRDGTQYF. For the CDR3, the DNA is TGCGCCAGCAGTGACAACCGGCGAGATGGGACCCAGTACTTC.